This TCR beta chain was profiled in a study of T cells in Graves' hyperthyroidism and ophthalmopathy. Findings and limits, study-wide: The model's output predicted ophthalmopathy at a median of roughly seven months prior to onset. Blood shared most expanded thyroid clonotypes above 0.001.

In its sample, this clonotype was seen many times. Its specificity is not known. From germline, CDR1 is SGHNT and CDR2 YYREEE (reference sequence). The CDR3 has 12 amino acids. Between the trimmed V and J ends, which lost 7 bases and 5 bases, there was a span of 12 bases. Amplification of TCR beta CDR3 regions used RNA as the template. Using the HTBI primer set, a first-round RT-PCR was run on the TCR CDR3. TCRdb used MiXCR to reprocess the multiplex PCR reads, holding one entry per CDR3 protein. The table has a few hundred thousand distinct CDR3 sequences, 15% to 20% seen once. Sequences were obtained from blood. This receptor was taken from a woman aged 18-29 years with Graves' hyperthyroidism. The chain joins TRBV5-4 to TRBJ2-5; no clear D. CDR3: CASGMPRETQYF. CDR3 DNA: TGTGCCAGCGGAATGCCCCGGGAGACCCAGTACTTC.